This T cell receptor beta chain stems from a study of identifying expanded T cells in peripheral blood. Collection occurred without any documented infections or immune events in donors. Study-wide results and caveats: Across healthy donors, higher total template counts meant significantly greater roughly 2-week count variance. Technical replicates showed around 1.2 changed clones; two weeks roughly 15; four weeks 19.

Trimming shortened V by 5 bases and J by 1 base, and 11 bases separated the two germline ends. The V gene's germline CDR1 is KGHSH and CDR2 LQKENI. The CDR3 extends over 14 amino acids. Generated by immunoSEQ multiplex PCR, the TCRdb table keeps only in-frame clones and is missing some. The table lists some 96,000 clones, approximately 89% of them singletons. The sample holds one count of this clone. Antigen: not known. V gene TRBV18 combines with J gene TRBJ1-1, with TRBD1 as a possible D gene (5 bases). This clonotype originated in a person aged 18 to 70 in good health. The sample taken for sequencing was blood. CDR3 sequence: CASSVRERNTEAFF. DNA of the CDR3: TGTGCCAGCTCAGTCAGGGAGAGGAACACTGAAGCTTTCTTT.